Each of the 29 T cell receptor beta chains below was sequenced from the same sample in a study of cytomegalovirus exposure and HLA in healthy donors. With 60 Vbeta and 13 Jbeta primers, the PCR was carried out. Clones were sequenced by immunoSEQ multiplex PCR, and TCRdb holds only the in-frame ones, with some missing. The sample lists approximately 110,000 clones; over 65% were seen once. Input material: PBMCs. These receptor sequences come from a female donor in good health and CMV-seropositive.

This clone has only a few counts. The chain employs TRBV6-1 and TRBJ1-1, with 7 nucleotides matching TRBD1. V lost 5 bases, J lost 7 bases, and 7 bases stayed unmatched. CDR3 length equals 13 residues. The germline CDR1 and CDR2 sequences are MNHNS and SASEGT. CDR3 bases: TGTGCCAGCAGTCTAGGGACAGTCAGTGAAGCTTTCTTT. As protein: CASSLGTVSEAFF.

V usage is TRBV28 and J usage is TRBJ2-1; 9 nucleotides agree with TRBD2. The trim removed 5 bases at V and 9 bases at J, leaving 14 bases unmatched. This CDR3 region has 16 residues. Germline V gene data show CDR1 as MDHEN and CDR2 as SYDVKM. The CDR3 reads CASSPIWLAGNFEQFF. The DNA of the CDR3 is TGTGCCAGCAGTCCGATCTGGCTAGCGGGAAATTTTGAGCAGTTCTTC.

The rearrangement links TRBV27 to TRBJ2-7; TRBD1 agrees at 10 bases. The trim removed 2 bases at V and 6 bases at J, leaving 25 bases unmatched. The CDR3 spans 21 residues. The germline V gene has CDR1 MNHEY and CDR2 SMNVEV (reference sequence). CDR3 sequence reads: CASSLRDPRDRGLMLPGEQYF. The DNA of the CDR3 is TGTGCCAGCAGTTTACGCGACCCCCGGGACAGGGGCCTTATGTTACCGGGCGAGCAGTACTTC.

The chain links TRBV27 to TRBJ2-1; D perhaps matches TRBD2 (6 bases). CDR1 MNHEY and CDR2 SMNVEV come from the germline V gene (reference sequence). CDR3 length: 18 amino acids. Deletions cut 5 bases from V and 2 bases from J, with 22 bases between. The CDR3 nucleotides are TGTGCCAGCAGTCGGCCGGGAGCTACGGGAGAGACCTACAATGAGCAGTTCTTC. Its translation: CASSRPGATGETYNEQFF.

The CDR3 protein is CASSSGGAGNEQFF. The CDR3 bases are TGCGCCAGCAGCTCCGGTGGGGCGGGGAATGAGCAGTTCTTC. V usage is TRBV5-1 and J usage is TRBJ2-1; perhaps TRBD2 as D (6 bases). Germline CDR1 reads SGHRS; CDR2 reads YFSETQ. The CDR3 has 14 residues. V lost 3 bases and J 7 bases, leaving 14 bases between the germline ends.

This clone has a single count. The chain is built from TRBV6-1 and TRBJ1-2; TRBD1 aligns across 7 bases. Per the germline V gene, CDR1 is MNHNS and CDR2 is SASEGT. CDR3 length: 14 amino acids. Unmatched junction bases numbered 13, after V lost 8 bases and J lost 7 bases. The CDR3 region is CASVRQGVQSGYTF. CDR3 DNA: TGTGCCAGCGTGAGGCAGGGGGTACAAAGTGGCTACACCTTC.

The V and J genes are TRBV7-8 and TRBJ1-3; D is possibly TRBD1 (5 bases). Germline lookup yields CDR1 SGHVS and CDR2 FQNEAQ. The CDR3 is made up of 15 amino acids. V lost 5 bases, J lost 0 bases, and 11 bases lay in between. The CDR3 region has the DNA TGTGCCAGCAGCCGAGACAGAAGCTCTGGAAACACCATATATTTT. It codes for CASSRDRSSGNTIYF.

This rearrangement joins TRBV28 to TRBJ2-7; TRBD1 matches at 7 bases. V lost 6 bases and J lost 6; bases outside the gene matches: 8. This CDR3 has 13 amino acids. CDR1 and CDR2 (germline): MDHEN, SYDVKM. CDR3 residues: CASRGQNLPEQYF. The CDR3 DNA is TGTGCCAGCAGGGGACAGAACCTCCCCGAGCAGTACTTC.

This clone was observed a few times. This chain joins TRBV5-5 and TRBJ2-1; 8 bases agree with TRBD2. The CDR3 is 14 residues long. The germline CDR1 and CDR2 sequences are SGHKS and YYEKEE (reference sequence). V shed 4 bases, J shed 8 bases, and the junction held 8 bases outside the gene matches. The CDR3 sequence: CASSQNYGGDEQFF. Written as DNA, the CDR3 is TGTGCCAGCAGCCAAAATTACGGGGGGGATGAGCAGTTCTTC.

V is TRBV7-9 and J is TRBJ2-1, with D possibly TRBD2 on 6 matching bases. CDR1 and CDR2 from the germline V gene are SEHNR and FQNEAQ (reference sequence). There are 13 residues in the CDR3. V lost 3 bases and J lost 12, with 15 bases in between. The CDR3 region has the DNA TGTGCCAGCAGCTTCGATGGACTATCCGGGCAGTTCTTC. It encodes CASSFDGLSGQFF. Together with reference TRBV7-9 and TRBJ2-1, the CDR3 gives the full variable domain: DTGVSQNPRHKITKRGQNVTFRCDPISEHNRLYWYRQTLGQGPEFLTYFQNEAQLEKSRLLSDRFSAERPKGSFSTLEIQRTEQGDSAMYLCASSFDGLSGQFFGPGTRLTVL.

The chain joins TRBV6-1 to TRBJ2-3, with no clear D. Germline values: CDR1 MNHNS, CDR2 SASEGT. Trimming shortened V by 2 bases and J by 2 bases, and 11 bases separated the two germline ends. The CDR3 loop spans 15 amino acids. The CDR3 loop is CASSEFGQDTDTQYF. The CDR3, as DNA: TGTGCCAGCAGTGAATTTGGGCAGGACACAGATACGCAGTATTTT.

V gene TRBV27 combines with J gene TRBJ1-4; D is uncertain. Germline assignment: CDR1 MNHEY and CDR2 SMNVEV (reference sequence). This CDR3 is 15 amino acids long. Trimming stripped 2 bases from V and 4 bases from J, with 11 bases between. The CDR3 DNA reads as TGTGCCAGCAGTTTAAGAGGGATTTTTAATGAAAAACTGTTTTTT. Amino acids: CASSLRGIFNEKLFF.

DNA for the CDR3: TGTGCCAGCAGTTACTCGAACAGGAACACTGAAGCTTTCTTT. Its protein is CASSYSNRNTEAFF. This rearrangement joins TRBV6-5 to TRBJ1-1; D gene uncertain. The V gene lost 0 bases and the J gene lost 1 base, with 6 bases spanning the gap. CDR3 size: 14 residues. From germline, CDR1 is MNHEY and CDR2 SVGAGI.

The chain's CDR3 is CASSYSTSGDSYEQYF. CDR3 coding DNA: TGTGCCAGCAGTTACTCAACTAGCGGGGACTCCTACGAGCAGTACTTC. The J gene is TRBJ2-7, the V gene TRBV6-5; 10 bases match TRBD2. CDR3 length equals 16 residues. J lost 0 bases, V lost 0 bases, and 2 bases had no gene match. Per the germline V gene, CDR1 is MNHEY and CDR2 is SVGAGI.

To note about this clone: Germline and junction disagree at one end, which may indicate a read error. V is TRBV25-1 and J is TRBJ2-6; 7 positions match TRBD2. The germline V gene has CDR1 MGHDK and CDR2 SYGVNS. The CDR3 consists of 16 residues. CDR3 sequence: CASSEPGGSGANVLAF. The CDR3 bases are TGTGCCAGCAGTGAACCGGGGGGTTCTGGGGCCAACGTCCTGGCTTTC.

This clone was recorded once. V is TRBV19 and J is TRBJ2-3; 8 nucleotides match TRBD1. J lost 0 bases, V lost 1 base, and 3 bases had no gene match. The germline V gene encodes CDR1 LNHDA and CDR2 SQIVND (reference sequence). The CDR3 covers 16 residues. The CDR3 region has the DNA TGTGCCAGTAGTATAGGGTGGACAGGGAGCACAGATACGCAGTATTTT. Protein product: CASSIGWTGSTDTQYF.

This clone was detected a few times. The genes are TRBV5-4 and TRBJ1-2; D gene unclear. CDR1 and CDR2 from the germline V gene are SGHNT and YYREEE (reference sequence). The CDR3 totals 15 residues. V was clipped by 0 bases and J by 3 bases, with 12 bases between them. CDR3 residues: CASSLGGRWDYGYTF. The CDR3, as DNA: TGTGCCAGCAGCTTGGGTGGGCGTTGGGACTATGGCTACACCTTC. The full variable domain, completed using reference TRBV5-4 and TRBJ1-2, is ETGVTQSPTHLIKTRGQQVTLRCSSQSGHNTVSWYQQALGQGPQFIFQYYREEENGRGNFPPRFSGLQFPNYSSELNVNALELDDSALYLCASSLGGRWDYGYTFGSGTRLTVV.

The chain employs TRBV13 and TRBJ1-4, with 8 bases lining up with TRBD1. The junction had 7 bases not matched to a gene; V was cut back by 0 bases and J by 7 bases. The CDR3 is 16 residues long. The V gene's germline CDR1 is PRHDT and CDR2 FYEKMQ (reference sequence). Written as DNA, the CDR3 is TGTGCCAGCAGCTTAGGCCGGGGGCAGGGGGCTGAAAAACTGTTTTTT. Its translation: CASSLGRGQGAEKLFF.

This clone was picked up a small number of times. The chain carries TRBV7-9 and TRBJ1-4; D gene uncertain. CDR1 is SEHNR, CDR2 FQNEAQ, per germline (reference sequence). V was trimmed by 1 base and J by 4 bases, leaving 4 bases between them. CDR3 length: 13 residues. The DNA for the CDR3 is TGTGCCAGCAGCTTAGACAGTAATGAAAAACTGTTTTTT. Encoded protein: CASSLDSNEKLFF.

The chain combines TRBV5-1 with TRBJ1-3; D gene uncertain. With 0 bases removed from V and 2 bases from J, the gap between germline ends came to 6 bases. The CDR3 is 14 residues long. Germline-derived CDR1 and CDR2 are SGHRS and YFSETQ. The CDR3 nucleotides are TGCGCCAGCAGCTTGGGCCAGGCTGGAAACACCATATATTTT. It encodes CASSLGQAGNTIYF.

The chain is built from TRBV28 and TRBJ2-5; 9 nucleotides line up with TRBD2. Trimming at V came to 6 bases and at J to 4 bases, leaving 12 bases not matched to a gene. Per the germline V gene, CDR1 is MDHEN and CDR2 is SYDVKM. The CDR3 runs to 16 residues. CDR3 region: CASSPGGLAGRETQYF. The CDR3 DNA reads as TGTGCCAGCAGCCCCGGGGGGCTAGCGGGGAGAGAGACCCAGTACTTC.

The chain has TRBV27 and TRBJ2-3; 10 positions match TRBD1. The V gene's germline CDR1 is MNHEY and CDR2 SMNVEV (reference sequence). Trimming took 6 bases from V and 8 from J; bases not matched to a gene: 11. This CDR3 contains 15 residues. The CDR3 DNA follows: TGTGCCAGCAGGACCGGGACAGGGGTACTAGGTACGCAGTATTTT. This sequence encodes CASRTGTGVLGTQYF.

The chain carries TRBV28 and TRBJ1-1; D unresolved. Trimming took 2 bases from V and 7 from J, leaving 14 bases between them. The CDR3 is 14 amino acids. In germline, CDR1 is MDHEN, CDR2 SYDVKM. The CDR3 is CASSLGVRANEAFF. CDR3 nucleotides: TGTGCCAGCAGTTTAGGGGTGAGGGCTAATGAAGCTTTCTTT.

The rearrangement joins TRBV5-1 to TRBJ2-6; the D is unclear. Germline loops: CDR1 SGHRS, CDR2 YFSETQ. The CDR3 totals 14 residues. V lost 0 bases and J lost 4, with 5 bases in between. The CDR3 region is CASSLGQGANVLTF. Here the CDR3 DNA reads TGCGCCAGCAGCTTGGGCCAGGGGGCCAACGTCCTGACTTTC. The variable domain in full, completed from reference TRBV5-1 and TRBJ2-6, reads KAGVTQTPRYLIKTRGQQVTLSCSPISGHRSVSWYQQTPGQGLQFLFEYFSETQRNKGNFPGRFSGRQFSNSRSEMNVSTLELGDSALYLCASSLGQGANVLTFGAGSRLTVL.

This clone was observed a handful of times. The chain has TRBV11-2 and TRBJ2-2; 8 bases line up with TRBD2. V lost 6 bases and J lost 2; bases outside the gene matches: 8. Germline V gene lookup returns CDR1 SGHAT and CDR2 FQNNGV. The CDR3 loop spans 16 amino acids. DNA for the CDR3: TGTGCCAGCAGGCCTAATAGCGGGGCCAACACCGGGGAGCTGTTTTTT. Its translation: CASRPNSGANTGELFF.

This chain links TRBV2 with TRBJ1-5, with 9 bases that match TRBD1. This CDR3 has 13 amino acids. With V trimmed by 6 bases and J by 6 bases, 3 bases remained unmatched. CDR1 and CDR2 (germline): SNHLY, FYNNEI. This CDR3 is CASRGQGIQPQHF. The CDR3 nucleotides read TGTGCCAGCAGGGGACAGGGCATTCAGCCCCAGCATTTT. The full variable domain, completed using reference TRBV2 and TRBJ1-5, is EPEVTQTPSHQVTQMGQEVILRCVPISNHLYFYWYRQILGQKVEFLVSFYNNEISEKSEIFDDQFSVERPDGSNFTLKIRSTKLEDSAMYFCASRGQGIQPQHFGDGTRLSIL.

This clone has a handful of counts. J is TRBJ1-1 and V is TRBV2, with no clear D. There are 10 residues in the CDR3. V gave up 8 bases and J gave up 4 bases, with 5 bases separating them. The germline CDR1 and CDR2 sequences are SNHLY and FYNNEI. CDR3 in amino acids: CASQSTEAFF. The CDR3 nucleotides are TGTGCCAGCCAATCCACTGAAGCTTTCTTT.

The J gene is TRBJ2-3, the V gene TRBV7-3; possible D gene TRBD2, 5 bases. Germline V gives CDR1 SGHTA, CDR2 FQGTGA. The V end lost 5 bases, the J end lost 2 bases, and 11 bases lay between the germline ends. This CDR3 comprises 14 residues. CDR3 nucleotides: TGTGCCAGCAGCCAAGCGGCTGTCACAGATACGCAGTATTTT. Protein sequence: CASSQAAVTDTQYF. The full variable domain, with the rest looked up from reference TRBV7-3 and TRBJ2-3, is GAGVSQTPSNKVTEKGKYVELRCDPISGHTALYWYRQSLGQGPEFLIYFQGTGAADDSGLPNDRFFAVRPEGSVSTLKIQRTERGDSAVYLCASSQAAVTDTQYFGPGTRLTVL.

The rearrangement uses TRBV2 and TRBJ2-7; 7 bases line up with TRBD1. This CDR3 is 13 amino acids long. CDR1 and CDR2 from the germline V gene are SNHLY and FYNNEI. Trimming took 7 bases from V and 5 from J; bases not matched to a gene: 8. CDR3 DNA sequence: TGTGCCAGCAACGGTCAGGGGGTTCACGAGCAGTACTTC. It translates to CASNGQGVHEQYF.